These 6 T cell receptor beta chains originate from one sample sequenced in a study of blood T cell repertoires in COVID-19. Sequenced by immunoSEQ multiplex PCR; TCRdb stores in-frame clones only, minus some. The top ten clones hold 15% to 20% of a sample with about 48,000 clones, 65% to 85% of them seen once. Sequencing input: peripheral blood. These receptors came from a human donor with active or convalescent COVID-19. The donor label of this sample is uncertain.

The sample holds a few counts of this clone. The rearrangement joins TRBV19 to TRBJ1-1, with a tentative D call TRBD1 (6 bases). The V gene lost 8 bases and the J gene lost 1 base, with 14 bases spanning the gap. This CDR3 comprises 14 residues. Looked up from germline, CDR1 is LNHDA and CDR2 is SQIVND (reference sequence). CDR3: CASSAGDKNTEAFF. The CDR3 bases are TGTGCCAGTTCGGCAGGGGACAAGAACACTGAAGCTTTCTTT. Drawing the rest from reference TRBV19 and TRBJ1-1, the complete variable domain is DGGITQSPKYLFRKEGQNVTLSCEQNLNHDAMYWYRQDPGQGLRLIYYSQIVNDFQKGDIAEGYSVSREKKESFPLTVTSAQKNPTAFYLCASSAGDKNTEAFFGQGTRLTVV.

This chain uses TRBV5-4 with TRBJ1-6; 7 nucleotides agree with TRBD1. V lost 4 bases to trimming and J lost 6 bases; unmatched junction nucleotides: 13. The CDR3 has 17 residues. Germline assignment: CDR1 SGHNT and CDR2 YYREEE (reference sequence). CDR3 in DNA: TGTGCCAGCAGCCCCCGGACAGGCGTCAAGGGTAATTCACCCCTCCACTTT. It encodes CASSPRTGVKGNSPLHF.

This clone is medium-sized (0.01 to 0.1%) in the sample. V is TRBV10-3 and J is TRBJ2-5; TRBD1 agrees at 9 bases. CDR3 length: 15 residues. CDR1 is ENHRY and CDR2 is SYGVKD in the germline V gene. With 6 bases clipped from V and 3 bases from J, the junction kept 8 bases outside the gene matches. CDR3 protein: CAISKGQGKEETQYF. The CDR3 bases are TGTGCCATCAGCAAGGGACAGGGTAAGGAAGAGACCCAGTACTTC.

This chain connects TRBV10-3 to TRBJ2-2; 10 bases line up with TRBD1. Germline CDR1 is ENHRY and CDR2 is SYGVKD. V gave up 6 bases and J gave up 7 bases; unmatched junction bases: 14. The CDR3 loop spans 17 amino acids. CDR3 in amino acids: CAISGTGTGVVDGELFF. Written as DNA, the CDR3 is TGTGCCATCAGCGGAACCGGGACAGGGGTTGTGGACGGGGAGCTGTTTTTT.

Only a few counts were recorded for this clone. The chain recombines TRBV30 with TRBJ2-3; no clear D. V lost 1 base, J lost 2 bases, and 19 bases lay in between. The CDR3 consists of 17 residues. The germline gives CDR1 GTSNPN, CDR2 SVGIG (reference sequence). In nucleotides, the CDR3 is TGTGCCTGGAGTGAAGGAGTGGCAGTCGATCCCACAGATACGCAGTATTTT. Its translation: CAWSEGVAVDPTDTQYF.

The chain uses TRBV11-2 and TRBJ2-2; the D gene is possibly TRBD1 (6 bases). CDR3 length: 15 residues. V dropped 2 bases and J dropped 0 bases, with 7 bases sitting between them. The germline gives CDR1 SGHAT, CDR2 FQNNGV. The CDR3 loop reads CASSLRQANTGELFF. Here the CDR3 DNA reads TGTGCCAGCAGCTTACGACAGGCGAACACCGGGGAGCTGTTTTTT.